This is a list of T cell receptor beta chains from one sample in a study of T-cell reconstitution after alpha-beta-depleted transplantation in children. A single record per CDR3 protein comes from TCRdb applying MiXCR to the PCR reads. The sample has around 5,000 distinct CDR3 sequences; 26% are singletons. The sequencing here drew on PBMCs, mostly from graft donor cells, taken 60 days after TCRalphabeta/CD19-depleted stem cell transplant. The receptors were gathered from a male patient between 2 and 15 years old who had a stem cell transplant for acute lymphoblastic leukemia, so the T cells may come from the graft donor. Both conserved end residues are part of each CDR3. Each record gives: V gene, clone size, CDR3 length, D gene, J gene, CDR3 protein, CDR3 DNA. A D gene is named only where the DNA matches it firmly. Some rows have no size entry. The others give once, few or many, or a class for an expanded clone.

>TRBV29-1|-|12|-|TRBJ1-5
CSVVADNQPQHF
TGCAGCGTTGTGGCAGACAATCAGCCCCAGCATTTT
>TRBV5-1|many|20|-|TRBJ2-2
CASSSSGTGRIDANTGELFF
TGCGCCAGCAGCTCCTCCGGGACTGGTCGTATTGATGCGAACACCGGGGAGCTGTTTTTT
>TRBV7-9|many|12|-|TRBJ2-1
CASSFSQREKFF
TGTGCCAGCAGCTTTTCCCAACGGGAAAAGTTCTTC
>TRBV3-1|-|15|-|TRBJ1-1
CATSQQGGMNTEAFF
TGTGCCACCTCCCAGCAGGGTGGGATGAACACTGAAGCTTTCTTT
>TRBV5-8|few|15|-|TRBJ2-5
CASSPSYVQAETQYF
TGTGCCAGCAGCCCCTCCTATGTGCAGGCAGAGACCCAGTACTTC
>TRBV5-1|medium-sized|14|-|TRBJ2-7
CASSLTPTTYEQYF
TGCGCCAGCAGCTTGACCCCGACAACCTACGAGCAGTACTTC
>TRBV6-5|medium-sized|13|TRBD2|TRBJ2-1
CASSGYSYNEQFF
TGTGCCAGTAGCGGGTACTCCTACAATGAGCAGTTCTTC
>TRBV9|medium-sized|17|TRBD2|TRBJ2-1
CASSVVLLAGDNNEQFF
TGTGCCAGCAGCGTAGTTCTCCTAGCGGGAGACAACAATGAGCAGTTCTTC
>TRBV30|many|14|-|TRBJ2-4
CAWSEGRFWNIQYF
TGTGCCTGGAGTGAGGGGAGATTTTGGAACATTCAGTACTTC
>TRBV7-9|many|16|TRBD1|TRBJ2-7
CASSLARQGGLDEQYF
TGTGCCAGCAGCTTAGCCAGACAGGGGGGATTGGACGAGCAGTACTTC
>TRBV5-1|-|13|TRBD1|TRBJ2-1
CASRPGQYNEQFF
TGCGCCAGCAGACCGGGACAGTACAATGAGCAGTTCTTC
>TRBV7-9|many|16|-|TRBJ1-3
CASSLDRKYSGNTIYF
TGTGCCAGCAGCTTAGACAGGAAATACTCTGGAAACACCATATATTTT
>TRBV11-3|many|13|-|TRBJ2-1
CASSSSDYNEQFF
TGTGCCAGCAGCTCCTCGGACTACAATGAGCAGTTCTTC
>TRBV7-7|many|14|-|TRBJ2-5
CASSNTGIRETQYF
TGTGCTAGCAGCAACACAGGGATCCGGGAGACCCAGTACTTC
>TRBV20-1|large|15|TRBD2|TRBJ2-3
CSATDTSGLLNTQYF
TGCAGTGCTACAGATACTAGCGGACTCTTAAATACGCAGTATTTT
>TRBV7-4|many|17|TRBD1|TRBJ1-1
CASSPGTAHYMNTEAFF
TGTGCCAGCAGCCCTGGGACAGCCCACTATATGAACACTGAAGCTTTCTTT
>TRBV18|-|14|-|TRBJ2-2
CASSSNSNTGELFF
TGTGCCAGCTCTTCTAATAGTAACACCGGGGAGCTGTTTTTT
>TRBV7-2|medium-sized|13|-|TRBJ2-3
CASRRTSTDTQYF
TGTGCCAGCAGGAGAACTAGCACAGATACGCAGTATTTT
>TRBV11-3|many|14|-|TRBJ2-4
CASRGEETKNIQYF
TGTGCCAGCAGGGGGGAAGAGACCAAAAACATTCAGTACTTC
>TRBV13|once|15|TRBD1|TRBJ2-2
CASRTGGALPGELFF
TGTGCCAGCAGGACAGGGGGCGCGTTACCCGGGGAGCTGTTTTTT